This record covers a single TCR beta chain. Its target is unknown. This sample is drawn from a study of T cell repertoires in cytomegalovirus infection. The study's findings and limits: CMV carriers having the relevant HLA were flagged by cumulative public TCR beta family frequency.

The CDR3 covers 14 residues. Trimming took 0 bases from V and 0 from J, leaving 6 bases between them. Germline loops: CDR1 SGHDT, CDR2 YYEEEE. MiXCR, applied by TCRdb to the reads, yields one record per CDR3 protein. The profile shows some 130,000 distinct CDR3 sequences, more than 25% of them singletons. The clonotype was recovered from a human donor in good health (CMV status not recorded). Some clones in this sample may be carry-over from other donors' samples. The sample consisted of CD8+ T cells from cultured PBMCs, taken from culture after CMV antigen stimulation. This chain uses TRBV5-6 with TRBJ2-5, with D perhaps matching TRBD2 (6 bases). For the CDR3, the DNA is TGTGCCAGCAGCTTGGGACTAGACCAAGAGACCCAGTACTTC. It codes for CASSLGLDQETQYF.